The present T cell receptor (beta chain) was sequenced within a study of T cell changes during pregnancy in multiple sclerosis. Sequencing used immunoSEQ multiplex PCR; TCRdb keeps in-frame clones, though not all of them. The sample lists 30,000 to 35,000 clones; 85% to 90% were seen once. Per germline, CDR1 MNHNY and CDR2 SVGAGI (reference sequence). The CDR3 length is 15 residues. With 0 bases removed from V and 0 bases from J, the gap between germline ends came to 6 bases. This sequence joins TRBV6-6 and TRBJ1-5, with unresolved D. The source material was CD8+ T cells from peripheral blood mononuclear cells, sampled before pregnancy. The TCR sequence derives from a female donor with multiple sclerosis, enrolled in a pregnancy study. The CDR3 protein is CASSYSGYSNQPQHF. The CDR3 coding sequence is TGTGCCAGCAGTTACTCCGGGTATAGCAATCAGCCCCAGCATTTT.